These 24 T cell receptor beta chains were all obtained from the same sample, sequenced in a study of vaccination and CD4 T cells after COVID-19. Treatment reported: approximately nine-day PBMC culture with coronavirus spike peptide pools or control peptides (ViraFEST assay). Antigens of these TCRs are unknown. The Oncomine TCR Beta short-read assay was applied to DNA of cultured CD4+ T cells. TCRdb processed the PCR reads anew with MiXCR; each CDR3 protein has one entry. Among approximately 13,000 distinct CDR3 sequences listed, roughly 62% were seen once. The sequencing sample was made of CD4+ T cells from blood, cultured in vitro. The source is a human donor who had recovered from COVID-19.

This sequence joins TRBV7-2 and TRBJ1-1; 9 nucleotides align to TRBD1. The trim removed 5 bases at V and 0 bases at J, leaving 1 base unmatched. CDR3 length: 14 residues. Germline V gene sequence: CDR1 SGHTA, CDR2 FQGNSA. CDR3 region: CASSGTGMNTEAFF. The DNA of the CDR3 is TGTGCCAGCAGCGGGACAGGGATGAACACTGAAGCTTTCTTT.

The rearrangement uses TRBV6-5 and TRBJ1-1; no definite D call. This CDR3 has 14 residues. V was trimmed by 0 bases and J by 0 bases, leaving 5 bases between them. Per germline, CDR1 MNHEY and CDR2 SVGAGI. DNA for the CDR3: TGTGCCAGCAGTTACTCGCAAATGAACACTGAAGCTTTCTTT. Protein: CASSYSQMNTEAFF.

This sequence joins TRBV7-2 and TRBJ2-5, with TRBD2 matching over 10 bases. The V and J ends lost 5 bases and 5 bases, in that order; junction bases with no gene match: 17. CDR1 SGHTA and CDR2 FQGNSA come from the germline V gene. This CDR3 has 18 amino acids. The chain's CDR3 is CASSVGRLAGSRVETQYF. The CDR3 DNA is TGTGCCAGCAGCGTGGGAAGACTAGCGGGTAGTCGGGTTGAGACCCAGTACTTC.

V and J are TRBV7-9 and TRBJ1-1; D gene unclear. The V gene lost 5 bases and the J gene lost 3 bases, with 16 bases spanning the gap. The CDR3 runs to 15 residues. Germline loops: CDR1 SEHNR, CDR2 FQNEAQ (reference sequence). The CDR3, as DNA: TGTGCCAGCAGCCCTCCGGGCCTCGGAGACACTGAAGCTTTCTTT. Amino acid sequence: CASSPPGLGDTEAFF.

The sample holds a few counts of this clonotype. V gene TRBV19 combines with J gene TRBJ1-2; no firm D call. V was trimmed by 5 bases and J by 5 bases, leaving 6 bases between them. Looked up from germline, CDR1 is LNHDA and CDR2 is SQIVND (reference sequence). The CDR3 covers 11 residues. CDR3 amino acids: CASSPSYGYTF. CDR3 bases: TGTGCCAGTAGTCCCAGTTATGGCTACACCTTC.

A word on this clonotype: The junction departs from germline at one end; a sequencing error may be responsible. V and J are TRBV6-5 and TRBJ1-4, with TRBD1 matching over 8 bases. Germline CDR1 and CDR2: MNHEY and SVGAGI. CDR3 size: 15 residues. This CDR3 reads CASNYPDRGGEKLFF. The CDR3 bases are TGTGCCAGCAATTACCCTGACAGGGGAGGTGAAAAACTGTTTTTT.

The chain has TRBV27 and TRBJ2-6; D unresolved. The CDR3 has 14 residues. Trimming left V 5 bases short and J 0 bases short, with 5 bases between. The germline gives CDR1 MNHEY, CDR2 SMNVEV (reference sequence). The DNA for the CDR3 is TGTGCCAGCAGTCTCAGCTCTGGGGCCAACGTCCTGACTTTC. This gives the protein CASSLSSGANVLTF.

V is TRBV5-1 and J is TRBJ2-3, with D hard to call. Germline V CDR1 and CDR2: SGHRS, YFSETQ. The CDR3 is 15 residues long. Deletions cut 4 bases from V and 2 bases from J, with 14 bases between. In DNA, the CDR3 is TGCGCCAGCAGCCCGAACCCAGGAGCCACAGATACGCAGTATTTT. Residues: CASSPNPGATDTQYF.

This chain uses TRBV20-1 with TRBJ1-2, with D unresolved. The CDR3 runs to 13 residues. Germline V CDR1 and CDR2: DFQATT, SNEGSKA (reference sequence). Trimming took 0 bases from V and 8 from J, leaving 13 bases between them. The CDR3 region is CSAREERLGGYTF. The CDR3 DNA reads TGCAGTGCTAGAGAAGAAAGGCTAGGCGGCTACACCTTC.

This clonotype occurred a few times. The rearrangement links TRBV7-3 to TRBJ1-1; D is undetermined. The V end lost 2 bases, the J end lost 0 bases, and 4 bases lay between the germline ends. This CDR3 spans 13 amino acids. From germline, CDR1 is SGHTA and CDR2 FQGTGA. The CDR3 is CASSLGMNTEAFF. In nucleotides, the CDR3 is TGTGCCAGCAGCTTAGGGATGAACACTGAAGCTTTCTTT.

The CDR3 bases are TGTGCCAGCAGCGTAGCTCTGACCGACGAGCAGTACTTC. This encodes CASSVALTDEQYF. The chain is built from TRBV9 and TRBJ2-7; D is uncertain. Germline loops: CDR1 SGDLS, CDR2 YYNGEE. This CDR3 has 13 amino acids. The V end was cut by 0 bases, the J end by 5 bases, with 9 bases between.

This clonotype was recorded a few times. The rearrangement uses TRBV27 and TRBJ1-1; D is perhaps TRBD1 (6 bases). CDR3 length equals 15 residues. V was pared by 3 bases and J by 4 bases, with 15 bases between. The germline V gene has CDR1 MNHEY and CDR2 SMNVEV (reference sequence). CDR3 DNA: TGTGCCAGCAGTTTCATCAGGGGCGTCAGCACTGAAGCTTTCTTT. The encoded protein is CASSFIRGVSTEAFF.

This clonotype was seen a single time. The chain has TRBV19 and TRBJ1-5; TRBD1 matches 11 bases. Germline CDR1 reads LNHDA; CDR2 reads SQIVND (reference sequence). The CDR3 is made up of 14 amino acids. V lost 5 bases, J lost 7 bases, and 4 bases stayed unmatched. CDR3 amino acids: CASSGTGGGQPQHF. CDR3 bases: TGTGCCAGTAGTGGGACAGGGGGAGGACAGCCCCAGCATTTT.

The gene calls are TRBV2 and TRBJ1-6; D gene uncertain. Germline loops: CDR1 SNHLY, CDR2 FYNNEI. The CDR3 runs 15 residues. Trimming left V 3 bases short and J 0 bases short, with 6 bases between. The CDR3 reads CASSEASSYNSPLHF. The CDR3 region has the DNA TGTGCCAGCAGTGAGGCGAGCTCCTATAATTCACCCCTCCACTTT.

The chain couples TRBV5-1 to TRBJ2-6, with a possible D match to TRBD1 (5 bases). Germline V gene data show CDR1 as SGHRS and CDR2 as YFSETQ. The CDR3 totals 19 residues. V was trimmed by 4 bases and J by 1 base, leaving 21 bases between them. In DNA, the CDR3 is TGCGCCAGCAGCACTGGATCGGCGCAGGGTCTGTCTGGGGCCAACGTCCTGACTTTC. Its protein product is CASSTGSAQGLSGANVLTF.

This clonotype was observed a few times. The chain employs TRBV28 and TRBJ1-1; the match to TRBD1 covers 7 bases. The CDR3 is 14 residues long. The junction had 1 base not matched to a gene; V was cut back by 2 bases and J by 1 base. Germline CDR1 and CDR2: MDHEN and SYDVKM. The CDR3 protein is CASSLAGGNTEAFF. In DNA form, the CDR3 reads TGTGCCAGCAGTTTAGCAGGGGGGAACACTGAAGCTTTCTTT.

The CDR3 DNA reads TGTGCCAGCAGTTTGTGGGACAGGGCAGCTAACTATGGCTACACCTTC. This encodes CASSLWDRAANYGYTF. The genes are TRBV28 and TRBJ1-2; 9 bases align to TRBD1. Trimming at V came to 3 bases and at J to 0 bases, leaving 5 bases not matched to a gene. There are 16 residues in the CDR3. Germline CDR1 reads MDHEN; CDR2 reads SYDVKM.

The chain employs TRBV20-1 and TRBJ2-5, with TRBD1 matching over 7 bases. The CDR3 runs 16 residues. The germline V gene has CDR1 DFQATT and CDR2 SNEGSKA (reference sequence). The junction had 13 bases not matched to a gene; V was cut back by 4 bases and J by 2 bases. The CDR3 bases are TGCAGTGCTACCTCCCACTTACAGGGGACACAAGAGACCCAGTACTTC. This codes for CSATSHLQGTQETQYF.

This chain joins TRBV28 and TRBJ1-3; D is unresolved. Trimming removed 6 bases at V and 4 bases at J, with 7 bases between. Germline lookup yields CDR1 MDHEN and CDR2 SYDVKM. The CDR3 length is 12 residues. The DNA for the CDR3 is TGTGCCAGCAGCCCGTACGGAAACACCATATATTTT. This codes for CASSPYGNTIYF. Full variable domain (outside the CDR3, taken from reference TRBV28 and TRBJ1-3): DVKVTQSSRYLVKRTGEKVFLECVQDMDHENMFWYRQDPGLGLRLIYFSYDVKMKEKGDIPEGYSVSREKKERFSLILESASTNQTSMYLCASSPYGNTIYFGEGSWLTVV.

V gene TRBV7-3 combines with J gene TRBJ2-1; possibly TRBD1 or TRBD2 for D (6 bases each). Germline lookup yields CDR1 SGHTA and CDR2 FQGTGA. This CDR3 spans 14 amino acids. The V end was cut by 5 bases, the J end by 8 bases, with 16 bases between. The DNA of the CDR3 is TGTGCCAGCAGCAGAGGGGGGAAGGCGGATGAGCAGTTCTTC. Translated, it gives CASSRGGKADEQFF.

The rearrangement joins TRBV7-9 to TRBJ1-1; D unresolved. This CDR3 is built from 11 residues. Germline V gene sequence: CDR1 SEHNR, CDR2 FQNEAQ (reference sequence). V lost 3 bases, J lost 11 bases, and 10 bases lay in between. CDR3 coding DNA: TGTGCCAGCAGCTTCGGGTGGGAGGCTTTCTTT. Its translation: CASSFGWEAFF.

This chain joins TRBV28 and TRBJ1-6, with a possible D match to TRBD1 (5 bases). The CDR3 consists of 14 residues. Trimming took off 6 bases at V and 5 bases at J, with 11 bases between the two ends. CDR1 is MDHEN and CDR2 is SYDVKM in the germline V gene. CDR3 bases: TGTGCCAGCAGCCTCGACAGCAATAATTCACCCCTCCACTTT. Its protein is CASSLDSNNSPLHF. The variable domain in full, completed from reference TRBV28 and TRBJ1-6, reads DVKVTQSSRYLVKRTGEKVFLECVQDMDHENMFWYRQDPGLGLRLIYFSYDVKMKEKGDIPEGYSVSREKKERFSLILESASTNQTSMYLCASSLDSNNSPLHFGNGTRLTVT.

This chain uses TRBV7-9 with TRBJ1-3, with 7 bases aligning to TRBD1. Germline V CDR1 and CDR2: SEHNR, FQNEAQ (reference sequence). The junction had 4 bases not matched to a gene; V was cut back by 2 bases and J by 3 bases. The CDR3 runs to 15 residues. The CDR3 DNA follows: TGTGCCAGCAGCTTAATCACAGGGGTTGGAAACACCATATATTTT. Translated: CASSLITGVGNTIYF.

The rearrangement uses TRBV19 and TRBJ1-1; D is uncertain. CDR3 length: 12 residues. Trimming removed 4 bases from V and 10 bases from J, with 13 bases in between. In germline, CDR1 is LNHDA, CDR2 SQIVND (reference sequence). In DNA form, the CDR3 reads TGTGCCAGTAGTAAGTTAAGGGAAGTAGCTTTCTTT. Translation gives CASSKLREVAFF.